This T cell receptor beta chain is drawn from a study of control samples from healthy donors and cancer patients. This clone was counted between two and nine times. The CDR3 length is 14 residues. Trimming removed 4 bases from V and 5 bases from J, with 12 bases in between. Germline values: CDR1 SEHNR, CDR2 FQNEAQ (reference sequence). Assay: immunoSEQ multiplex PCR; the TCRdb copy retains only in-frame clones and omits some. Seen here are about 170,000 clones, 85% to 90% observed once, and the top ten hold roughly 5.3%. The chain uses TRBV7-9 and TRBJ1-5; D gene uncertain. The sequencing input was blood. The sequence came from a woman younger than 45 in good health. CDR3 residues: CASSSTHGDQPQHF. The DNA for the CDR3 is TGTGCCAGCAGCTCAACACATGGTGATCAGCCCCAGCATTTT.